A selection of T cell receptor beta chains follows, all from one sample in a study of T cells in Graves' hyperthyroidism and ophthalmopathy. TCRdb re-derived calls from the multiplex PCR reads in MiXCR, one entry per CDR3 protein. The sample records approximately 740,000 distinct CDR3 sequences, approximately 15% being singletons. Sample: blood. Every receptor here comes from a woman aged 18-30 years with Graves' hyperthyroidism. Both conserved end residues are part of each CDR3. The D gene is left open where the match is weak. Clone sizes are given selectively: once, few, many, or a class where the clone is expanded.

>few|.|TRBJ2-7|TRBV20-1
TGCAGTGCTGCCACCCTAGCGAGGAGCTCCTACGAGCAGTACTTC
CSAATLARSSYEQYF
>many|TRBD1|TRBJ2-7|TRBV6-1
TGTGCCAGCAGAACGCACCGGGACAGGTACAACGAGCAGTACTTC
CASRTHRDRYNEQYF
>many|TRBD1|TRBJ2-7|TRBV27
TGTGCCAGCAGGGACAGGGCCCACGAGCAGTACTTC
CASRDRAHEQYF
>many|.|TRBJ2-7|TRBV7-9
TGTGCCAGCAGCGATAGGGGTGCCCACGAGCAGTACTTC
CASSDRGAHEQYF
>.|.|TRBJ1-6|TRBV27
TGTGCCAGCAGTTTATTTACACAGCGCCATTTAAGCTCCTATAATTCACCCCTCCACTTT
CASSLFTQRHLSSYNSPLHF
>many|.|TRBJ2-1|TRBV29-1
TGCAGCGTTCGCTGGAGGGCCTCTTACAATGAGCAGTTCTTC
CSVRWRASYNEQFF
>.|.|TRBJ1-5|TRBV20-1
TGCAGTGCTGAAAATTCGGCTGAACGGGGACCCCAGCATTTT
CSAENSAERGPQHF
>many|.|TRBJ2-7|TRBV3-1
TGTGCCAGCAGCATAGGATACAGCCGGGCCGCCTCCTACGAGCAGTACTTC
CASSIGYSRAASYEQYF
>few|.|TRBJ1-5|TRBV30
TGTGCCTGGAGTGAACCGGGGGTGGGCAATCAGCCCCAGCATTTT
CAWSEPGVGNQPQHF
>many|.|TRBJ2-5|TRBV20-1
TGCAGTGCTACCTCTCAGAGATCACAAGAGACCCAGTACTTC
CSATSQRSQETQYF
>few|.|TRBJ2-1|TRBV18
TGTGCCAGCTCACCATTCGGTCTCTACAATGAGCAGTTCTTC
CASSPFGLYNEQFF
>few|.|TRBJ2-1|TRBV9
TGTGCCAGCAGCGTAGGGGCGGGATTCAAACACAATGAGCAGTTCTTC
CASSVGAGFKHNEQFF
>.|.|TRBJ2-7|TRBV19
TGTGCCAGTAGTATACGAGGGGGGGACTTGGGGATCTACGAGCAGTACTTC
CASSIRGGDLGIYEQYF
>many|.|TRBJ1-5|TRBV12-3/TRBV12-4
TGTTCGTCAGGATATTCGGGTCAGCCCCAGCATTTT
CSSGYSGQPQHF
>.|TRBD2|TRBJ2-5|TRBV7-2
TGTGCCAGCAGCTTAGCGTCTGGACTAGCGGGGGTTGGGGTGACCCAGTACTTC
CASSLASGLAGVGVTQYF
>.|TRBD1|TRBJ2-7|TRBV19
TGTGCCAGTAGCCGTACCGGGACAGTCATAACCTACGAGCAGTACTTC
CASSRTGTVITYEQYF
>.|.|TRBJ2-1|TRBV7-9
TGTGCCAGCAGCCCGAGGAGGGCGAGCACGTTAGGGGATGAGCAGTTCTTC
CASSPRRASTLGDEQFF
>many|.|TRBJ1-2|TRBV6-1
TGTGCCAGCAGTGAAGTTTGGGGCGCGGGTGGCTACACCTTC
CASSEVWGAGGYTF
>many|TRBD1|TRBJ2-1|TRBV20-1
TGCAGTGCTAGAGATAAAGACGGGGACAGGGCCAATGAGCAGTTCTTC
CSARDKDGDRANEQFF
>few|.|TRBJ2-3|TRBV18
TGTGCCAGCTCACCACCATCTCGAACAGATACGCAGTATTTT
CASSPPSRTDTQYF
>many|.|TRBJ1-1|TRBV28
TGTGCCAGCAGCACACAGCCCATGAACACTGAAGCTTTCTTT
CASSTQPMNTEAFF
>many|.|TRBJ2-7|TRBV12-3/TRBV12-4
TGTGCCAGCAGTTTTGGGCACGGTTCCTACGAGCAGTACTTC
CASSFGHGSYEQYF
>few|.|TRBJ1-2|TRBV9
TGTGCCAGCAGGAGCTCCTATGGCTACACCTTC
CASRSSYGYTF
>.|.|TRBJ1-2|TRBV7-9
TGTGCCAGCAGCTGGGCCGAGGTGAACTATGGCTACACCTTC
CASSWAEVNYGYTF
>few|TRBD2|TRBJ2-1|TRBV6-1
TGTGCCAGCAGTGAACTAGCGGGCCACAGCTCCTACAATGAGCAGTTCTTC
CASSELAGHSSYNEQFF
>few|TRBD1|TRBJ2-7|TRBV6-1
TGTGCCAGCAGTAAAGCTTTCGGGACAGGCGCCTACGAGCAGTACTTC
CASSKAFGTGAYEQYF
>few|TRBD1|TRBJ2-7|TRBV5-1
TGCGCCAGCAGCTTGACACGACAGGGCGAGCAGTACTTC
CASSLTRQGEQYF
>many|.|TRBJ2-1|TRBV27
TGTGCCAGCAGTTACATCGATAGCGGCCCCTACAATGAGCAGTTCTTC
CASSYIDSGPYNEQFF
>.|.|TRBJ1-2|TRBV12-3/TRBV12-4
TGTGCCAGCAGTTCAAGGGGTTTCGATGGCTACACCTTC
CASSSRGFDGYTF
>few|TRBD2|TRBJ2-1|TRBV19
TGTGCCAGTAGTAAACTTACGACTAGCGGATCCTCCTACAATGAGCAGTTCTTC
CASSKLTTSGSSYNEQFF
>.|TRBD2|TRBJ2-5|TRBV4-2
TGTGCCAGCAGCCCCCACACTAGCGGGAGTAGGGAGACCCAGTACTTC
CASSPHTSGSRETQYF
>many|.|TRBJ2-1|TRBV20-1
TGCAGTGCCACAGCGAGGGGGAGGTACAATGAGCAGTTCTTC
CSATARGRYNEQFF
>few|.|TRBJ1-1|TRBV28
TGCGCCAGCAGCCACGCTCTCGGCAACACTGAAGCTTTCTTT
CASSHALGNTEAFF
>many|TRBD2|TRBJ2-7|TRBV2
TGTGCCAGCAGTGAGTGGTCTAGCGGGAGGGACTACGAGCAGTACTTC
CASSEWSSGRDYEQYF
>.|.|TRBJ2-1|TRBV19
TGTGCCAGTAGTACCCAAACCGGAGGTGAGCAGTTCTTC
CASSTQTGGEQFF
>.|.|TRBJ2-3|TRBV2
TGTGCCAGCATCCGGACCCAACGAACAGATACGCAGTATTTT
CASIRTQRTDTQYF
>.|.|TRBJ2-1|TRBV6-9
TGTGCCAGCAGTTACCAGGGGACCCCGAATGAGCAGTTCTTC
CASSYQGTPNEQFF
>many|.|TRBJ2-2|TRBV2
TGTGCCAGCGTGGGCCCCTTGATACGTTCTGTGGGGGAGCTGTTTTTT
CASVGPLIRSVGELFF
>many|.|TRBJ1-5|TRBV20-1
TGCAGTGCCAGGCCGGACGAGGTAGCCCAGCATTTT
CSARPDEVAQHF
>many|TRBD2|TRBJ2-1|TRBV13
TGTGCCAGCAGCTCCCCACTAGCGGGAGCTCGGAATGAGCAGTTCTTC
CASSSPLAGARNEQFF
>few|.|TRBJ1-2|TRBV6-1
TGTGCCAGCAGTAGGACAGCCACTTATGGCTACACCTTC
CASSRTATYGYTF
>.|.|TRBJ2-2|TRBV28
TGTGCCAGCAGTGATATTAACACCGGGGAGCTGTTTTTT
CASSDINTGELFF
>.|TRBD1|TRBJ2-3|TRBV7-2
TGTGCCAGCAGCCAGCCAATACAGGGGAGTGATGAAACAGATACGCAGTATTTT
CASSQPIQGSDETDTQYF
>few|TRBD2|TRBJ2-1|TRBV6-4
TGTGCTAGCAGTCTCAGCGGGAGCAGTGAGCAGTTCTTC
CASSLSGSSEQFF
>few|.|TRBJ1-1|TRBV25-1
TGTGCCAGCAGTCGGTTGGGAATGGGTGCTGAAGCTTTCTTT
CASSRLGMGAEAFF
>few|.|TRBJ1-1|TRBV20-1
TGCAGTGCTAGAGATGGCGGATGGAACACTGAAGCTTTCTTT
CSARDGGWNTEAFF
>.|.|TRBJ1-1|TRBV30
TGTGCCTGGAGTGTATACCAGGCTACTGAAGCTTTCTTT
CAWSVYQATEAFF
>.|TRBD1|TRBJ1-5|TRBV6-2/TRBV6-3
TGTGCCAGCAGTCCGAATTCCGGACAGGGGGCTACTAGCAATCAGCCCCAGCATTTT
CASSPNSGQGATSNQPQHF
>many|TRBD2|TRBJ2-1|TRBV7-3
TGTGCCAGCAGCATACTAGCGGGGGGACATTACAATGAGCAGTTCTTC
CASSILAGGHYNEQFF